This TCR beta chain was recorded in a study of blood T cell repertoires in COVID-19. TCRdb's table, derived via immunoSEQ multiplex PCR, lists solely in-frame clones and lacks some. The sample comprises some 120,000 clones, 86% of which are singletons, and about 5.4% rests with the top ten. The CDR3 runs to 15 residues. V dropped 5 bases and J dropped 12; count of bases not matched to a gene: 8. Germline assignment: CDR1 LNHDA and CDR2 SQIVND (reference sequence). The chain has TRBV19 and TRBJ2-1; 15 nucleotides match TRBD2. The sequenced material came from peripheral blood. This receptor was obtained from a human donor in a cohort sampled during active COVID-19. The CDR3 loop is CASSDQGLAGGRQFF. In nucleotides, the CDR3 is TGTGCCAGTAGTGACCAGGGACTAGCGGGAGGAAGGCAGTTCTTC.